This is a list of T cell receptor beta chains from one sample in a study of blood T cell repertoires in COVID-19. Only in-frame clones appear in the TCRdb table, and some are missing; sequencing was by immunoSEQ multiplex PCR. The data hold about 210,000 clones, with over 60% observed a single time. Sequencing was carried out using peripheral blood. The source of these receptors is a woman between 65 and 79 years old with acute or convalescent COVID-19. The conserved cysteine and the conserved F or W are not part of the CDR3 here. Fields, in order: V gene, J gene, CDR3 protein.

TRBV10-3	TRBJ1-2	AISESSGYGYT
TRBV5-1	TRBJ1-1	ASSPRTGAGNTEAF
TRBV6-5	TRBJ1-6	ASRGHNSYNSPLH
TRBV18	TRBJ2-2	ASSPLQGTGELF
TRBV11-2	TRBJ2-3	ASSSRVGTSADTQY
TRBV29-1	TRBJ1-2	SVRDRGYGYT
TRBV5-1	TRBJ2-5	ASSLTASGAQETQY
TRBV7-2	TRBJ2-3	ASRLPTGDNTDTQY
TRBV3-1/TRBV3-2	TRBJ2-1	ASSLRGGASNEQF
TRBV29-1	TRBJ2-5	SVELEGQETQY
TRBV27	TRBJ2-3	ASSLVAGRTDTQY
TRBV2	TRBJ2-4	ASSESEVAKNIQY
TRBV28	TRBJ2-4	ATLAGAKNIQY
TRBV10-3	TRBJ1-3	AIRSAGGGNTIY
TRBV15	TRBJ2-6	ATSRDKSSGANVLT
TRBV3-1/TRBV3-2	TRBJ2-5	ASSRSLLREETQY
TRBV5-8	TRBJ1-1	ASSLMGRGGNTEAF
TRBV10-1	TRBJ2-7	ASSSPEGGIGEQY
TRBV15	TRBJ2-5	ATSFRTGAETQY
TRBV6-5	TRBJ1-2	ASSYQHTGGDGYT
TRBV27	TRBJ2-3	ASSLLLDPDTQY
TRBV12-3/TRBV12-4	TRBJ2-7	ASSVDPRGEQY
TRBV10-1	TRBJ2-3	ASSAQPGQGATDTQY
TRBV4-1	TRBJ1-1	ASPPGVNTEAF
TRBV5-1	TRBJ1-2	ASSPLDSNSGGYT
TRBV18	TRBJ1-1	ASSPLAGQSEAF
TRBV25-1	TRBJ2-1	ASSESGGGYNEQF
TRBV6-2/TRBV6-3	TRBJ2-3	ASSYSTRTSGGALDTQY
TRBV10-3	TRBJ2-2	AISDAKPGNSGELF
TRBV23-1	TRBJ2-4	ASRGLLAKNIQY
TRBV11-2	TRBJ2-3	ASSPQADTQY